The entry below gives a single T cell receptor beta chain sequence along with its context. Its antigen is currently unknown. This sample was included in a study of shared clonotypes between healthy human individuals. Points from the study as a whole: Memory subsets had estimated richness that was generally smaller than that of naive subsets. Several donors held about 4.6% of naive CD4 clonotypes in common. Measured sharing among donors was expected to vary with sequencing depth.

Produced via immunoSEQ multiplex PCR; TCRdb's table is partial and in-frame only. The repertoire holds over a million clones, with roughly 96% as singletons. The CDR3 runs 13 residues. CDR1 is SGHTA and CDR2 is FQGNSA in the germline V gene. Deletions cut 5 bases from V and 9 bases from J, with 14 bases between. This chain connects TRBV7-2 to TRBJ1-3; no firm D call. This sequence was found in a man aged 25-40 years in good health. The sequenced sample consisted of naive CD4+ T cells sorted from blood. The sample's subset: CD45RA+ positively selected. CDR3 DNA sequence: TGTGCCAGCAGCCCAGGACCAACACCCACCATATATTTT. Amino acid sequence: CASSPGPTPTIYF.